A selection of T cell receptor beta chains follows, all from one sample in a study of blood T cell repertoires in COVID-19. Using immunoSEQ multiplex PCR, the repertoire was profiled, and TCRdb retains in-frame clones only, with some absent. There are fewer than 350,000 clones in the sample; about nine tenths occur only once, and 2.3% lies in the top ten. Sequencing was done on a sample of PBMCs or T cells enriched from blood (not recorded which). The receptor source for this set is a woman in her 40s with acute COVID-19. CDR3s include the opening cysteine and the closing phenylalanine or tryptophan. Fields, in order: V gene, J gene, D gene, clone size, CDR3 protein, CDR3 DNA. D genes are given only for firm matches. Rows give clone size only sometimes, using once, few, many, or a class for an expanded clone.

V gene: TRBV7-9; J gene: TRBJ1-2; D gene: TRBD1; clone size: NA; CDR3 protein: CASSETRGHDGYTF; CDR3 DNA: TGTGCCAGCAGCGAAACCAGGGGGCATGACGGCTACACCTTC
V gene: TRBV11-3; J gene: TRBJ2-7; D gene: NA; clone size: NA; CDR3 protein: CASSLSILSSYEQYF; CDR3 DNA: TGTGCCAGCAGCTTATCCATTTTGAGCTCCTACGAGCAGTACTTC
V gene: TRBV5-4; J gene: TRBJ2-7; D gene: TRBD1; clone size: NA; CDR3 protein: CASSGAGQGINEQYF; CDR3 DNA: TGTGCCAGCAGCGGTGCGGGACAGGGGATAAACGAGCAGTACTTC
V gene: TRBV9; J gene: TRBJ2-1; D gene: TRBD2; clone size: NA; CDR3 protein: CASSPRTSGRGNEQFF; CDR3 DNA: TGTGCCAGCAGCCCTAGGACTAGCGGGAGGGGCAATGAGCAGTTCTTC
V gene: TRBV11-2; J gene: TRBJ2-2; D gene: TRBD1; clone size: NA; CDR3 protein: CASRDTGVGTGELFF; CDR3 DNA: TGTGCCAGCAGAGATACAGGGGTTGGAACCGGGGAGCTGTTTTTT
V gene: TRBV12-3/TRBV12-4; J gene: TRBJ1-5; D gene: NA; clone size: NA; CDR3 protein: CASSAAQGQPQHF; CDR3 DNA: TGTGCCAGCAGTGCCGCCCAGGGCCAGCCCCAGCATTTT
V gene: TRBV5-1; J gene: TRBJ1-2; D gene: NA; clone size: NA; CDR3 protein: CASSLARGRDGYTF; CDR3 DNA: TGCGCCAGCAGCTTGGCCAGGGGCAGGGATGGCTACACCTTC
V gene: TRBV10-3; J gene: TRBJ2-3; D gene: NA; clone size: NA; CDR3 protein: CAIRGLSTDTQYF; CDR3 DNA: TGTGCCATCAGGGGCTTGAGCACAGATACGCAGTATTTT
V gene: TRBV21-1; J gene: TRBJ1-1; D gene: NA; clone size: NA; CDR3 protein: CASSRTGTNTEAFF; CDR3 DNA: TGTGCCAGCAGCAGAACTGGGACTAACACTGAAGCTTTCTTT
V gene: TRBV5-4; J gene: TRBJ1-2; D gene: NA; clone size: NA; CDR3 protein: CASSLESGRRGNGYTF; CDR3 DNA: TGTGCCAGCAGCTTGGAGAGCGGGCGACGGGGTAATGGCTACACCTTC
V gene: TRBV5-6; J gene: TRBJ2-3; D gene: TRBD1; clone size: NA; CDR3 protein: CASQGAVKADTQYF; CDR3 DNA: TGTGCCAGCCAGGGGGCAGTAAAGGCAGATACGCAGTATTTT
V gene: TRBV6-5; J gene: TRBJ2-1; D gene: TRBD1; clone size: NA; CDR3 protein: CAGHRGRRDEQFF; CDR3 DNA: TGTGCCGGACACAGGGGGCGTAGGGATGAGCAGTTCTTC
V gene: TRBV19; J gene: TRBJ1-1; D gene: TRBD1; clone size: NA; CDR3 protein: CASRRSGTGAVSAFF; CDR3 DNA: TGTGCCAGTAGGAGATCCGGGACAGGCGCCGTATCGGCTTTCTTT
V gene: TRBV5-1; J gene: TRBJ2-2; D gene: TRBD2; clone size: NA; CDR3 protein: CASSLEIAGGPAGELFF; CDR3 DNA: TGCGCCAGCAGCTTGGAGATAGCGGGGGGGCCCGCCGGGGAGCTGTTTTTT
V gene: TRBV11-3; J gene: TRBJ1-3; D gene: NA; clone size: NA; CDR3 protein: CASRSAAIAGNTIYF; CDR3 DNA: TGTGCCAGCAGGTCCGCGGCCATTGCTGGAAACACCATATATTTT
V gene: TRBV5-4; J gene: TRBJ1-2; D gene: TRBD1; clone size: NA; CDR3 protein: CASSSRVGQGYGYTF; CDR3 DNA: TGTGCCAGCAGCTCGAGGGTGGGACAGGGCTATGGCTACACCTTC
V gene: TRBV7-6; J gene: TRBJ2-3; D gene: TRBD2; clone size: NA; CDR3 protein: CASSFLAGVSADTQYF; CDR3 DNA: TGTGCCAGCAGCTTCCTAGCGGGAGTCTCTGCAGATACGCAGTATTTT
V gene: TRBV28; J gene: TRBJ2-1; D gene: TRBD2; clone size: NA; CDR3 protein: CASSLPRLAGGPRSSYNEQFF; CDR3 DNA: TGTGCCAGCAGTCTCCCGAGGCTAGCGGGGGGGCCTCGGAGCTCCTACAATGAGCAGTTCTTC
V gene: TRBV6-6; J gene: TRBJ2-1; D gene: TRBD2; clone size: NA; CDR3 protein: CASSYGGSSYNEQFF; CDR3 DNA: TGTGCCAGCAGTTACGGCGGGAGCTCCTACAATGAGCAGTTCTTC
V gene: TRBV6-2/TRBV6-3; J gene: TRBJ2-1; D gene: TRBD2; clone size: NA; CDR3 protein: CASSYAPVVNVAGDDNEQFF; CDR3 DNA: TGTGCCAGCAGTTACGCCCCGGTTGTGAATGTAGCGGGAGACGACAATGAGCAGTTCTTC
V gene: TRBV4-2; J gene: TRBJ1-2; D gene: TRBD1; clone size: NA; CDR3 protein: CASSQTIGQGSGKGYTF; CDR3 DNA: TGTGCCAGCAGCCAAACAATCGGACAGGGAAGTGGGAAAGGCTACACCTTC
V gene: TRBV5-1; J gene: TRBJ1-1; D gene: NA; clone size: NA; CDR3 protein: CASSLRGGTEAFF; CDR3 DNA: TGCGCCAGCAGCTTACGAGGGGGCACTGAAGCTTTCTTT
V gene: TRBV10-3; J gene: TRBJ1-2; D gene: TRBD1; clone size: NA; CDR3 protein: CAISGPGQGFTGYTF; CDR3 DNA: TGTGCCATCAGTGGACCGGGACAGGGGTTTACGGGCTACACCTTC
V gene: TRBV12-3/TRBV12-4; J gene: TRBJ1-5; D gene: TRBD1; clone size: NA; CDR3 protein: CASSRQGFQPQHF; CDR3 DNA: TGTGCCAGCAGTCGACAGGGTTTCCAGCCCCAGCATTTT
V gene: TRBV2; J gene: TRBJ1-1; D gene: NA; clone size: NA; CDR3 protein: CASSQRGTEAFF; CDR3 DNA: TGTGCCAGCAGTCAACGGGGCACTGAAGCTTTCTTT
V gene: TRBV9; J gene: TRBJ2-7; D gene: NA; clone size: NA; CDR3 protein: CASSVKAFPLAYGEQYF; CDR3 DNA: TGTGCCAGCAGCGTCAAAGCCTTCCCACTAGCCTATGGGGAGCAGTACTTC
V gene: TRBV20-1; J gene: TRBJ1-2; D gene: NA; clone size: NA; CDR3 protein: CSARDNRGYTF; CDR3 DNA: TGCAGTGCTAGAGATAATCGTGGCTACACCTTC
V gene: TRBV24-1; J gene: TRBJ2-1; D gene: TRBD1; clone size: NA; CDR3 protein: CATSDQGEGARSYNEQFF; CDR3 DNA: TGTGCCACCAGTGACCAGGGGGAAGGGGCCCGATCCTACAATGAGCAGTTCTTC
V gene: TRBV7-2; J gene: TRBJ2-7; D gene: NA; clone size: NA; CDR3 protein: CASTPGGSYEQYF; CDR3 DNA: TGTGCCAGCACCCCAGGGGGGTCTTACGAGCAGTACTTC
V gene: TRBV28; J gene: TRBJ2-7; D gene: TRBD1; clone size: NA; CDR3 protein: CASTGGSSSSYEQYF; CDR3 DNA: TGTGCCAGCACAGGGGGTTCTAGCAGCTCCTACGAGCAGTACTTC
V gene: TRBV30; J gene: TRBJ2-2; D gene: TRBD1; clone size: NA; CDR3 protein: CAWRTGGTGELFF; CDR3 DNA: TGTGCCTGGAGGACAGGGGGCACCGGGGAGCTGTTTTTT
V gene: TRBV2; J gene: TRBJ2-6; D gene: NA; clone size: NA; CDR3 protein: CASRPDSYSGANVLTF; CDR3 DNA: TGTGCCAGCAGACCGGACAGCTACTCTGGGGCCAACGTCCTGACTTTC
V gene: TRBV28; J gene: TRBJ2-6; D gene: NA; clone size: NA; CDR3 protein: CASSLSSSGANVLTF; CDR3 DNA: TGTGCCAGCAGTTTATCTAGCTCTGGGGCCAACGTCCTGACTTTC
V gene: TRBV6-5; J gene: TRBJ1-4; D gene: TRBD1; clone size: NA; CDR3 protein: CASSRTGENEKLFF; CDR3 DNA: TGTGCCAGCAGCAGGACAGGGGAGAATGAAAAACTGTTTTTT
V gene: TRBV6-5; J gene: TRBJ2-2; D gene: NA; clone size: NA; CDR3 protein: CASSYSSTGGTGELFF; CDR3 DNA: TGTGCCAGCAGTTACTCGTCAACAGGAGGGACCGGGGAGCTGTTTTTT
V gene: TRBV7-2; J gene: TRBJ1-2; D gene: NA; clone size: NA; CDR3 protein: CASTLSLGDGYGYTF; CDR3 DNA: TGTGCCAGCACCCTTAGCCTGGGTGACGGGTATGGCTACACCTTC
V gene: TRBV7-2; J gene: TRBJ2-1; D gene: NA; clone size: NA; CDR3 protein: CASSFTGLDGRGEQFF; CDR3 DNA: TGTGCCAGCAGCTTTACAGGGTTGGACGGAAGGGGTGAGCAGTTCTTC
V gene: TRBV30; J gene: TRBJ1-5; D gene: NA; clone size: once; CDR3 protein: CAWTSGTGNQPQHF; CDR3 DNA: TGTGCCTGGACGAGTGGGACTGGCAATCAGCCCCAGCATTTT
V gene: TRBV7-2; J gene: TRBJ2-1; D gene: NA; clone size: NA; CDR3 protein: CASSPASGREQFF; CDR3 DNA: TGTGCCAGCAGCCCCGCGTCCGGGAGAGAGCAGTTCTTC